This TCR beta chain was profiled in a study of cytomegalovirus exposure and HLA in healthy donors. With regard to this clone: Its target is unknown.

CDR3 size: 21 residues. V lost 1 base to trimming and J lost 0 bases; unmatched junction nucleotides: 15. Germline values: CDR1 SGHRS, CDR2 YFSETQ. Regarding the study as a whole: Later on, analysis showed that most CMV-associated TCR beta chains appeared to be HLA-restricted. Available immune exposure information was restricted to CMV serostatus only.

In the PCR, 60 Vbeta and 13 Jbeta primers were used. TCRdb's table, derived via immunoSEQ multiplex PCR, lists solely in-frame clones and lacks some. The repertoire has about 120,000 clones, roughly three fifths of them found once; the top ten carry less than 9%. Unrecorded immune exposure was likely among donors, who were nominally healthy when sampled. This chain links TRBV5-1 with TRBJ2-1; 11 positions agree with TRBD2. The receptor's source is a woman aged 40 to 49 in good health and CMV-seropositive. The sequenced material came from PBMCs. CDR3 loop: CASSLPLDLAGGPSSYNEQFF. In nucleotides, the CDR3 is TGCGCCAGCAGCTTGCCGCTAGATCTAGCGGGAGGACCGAGCTCCTACAATGAGCAGTTCTTC.